This T cell receptor (beta chain) was obtained from a study of blood T cell repertoires in COVID-19 (TCRdb year 2020). Concerning the study at large: The collaborator samples originated in the United States, Italy and Spain and spanned the acute and convalescent phases of COVID-19. The prospective study material was composed of cDNA or gDNA derived from T cells, B-cell-depleted T cells, or PBMCs. The dataset comprised deeply sampled blood TCRbeta repertoires from subjects exposed to, actively infected with, or recovered from COVID-19. The repertoires were released in a freely available public database intended as a resource for research on the immune response to SARS-CoV-2. Samples were obtained from the ongoing ImmuneRACE study (first 160 participants) and from approximately 1,200 subjects provided by 6 global collaborators. Nearly every sample came with metadata listing a de-identified subject ID, COVID-19 status, age in years and sex. Where available, HLA class I and class II types were taken from metadata supplied by the sample provider and were not determined by assay-based typing.

The CDR3, from cysteine to phenylalanine, totals 15 residues. The CDR3 DNA has 45 bases and is translated from base 1. From a lookup of the germline V gene (reference sequence), CDR1 and CDR2 are LGHDT and YNNKEL. V trim: 3 bases; J trim: 4 bases; unmatched bases: 6. Regarding this clone: The antigen it binds to is not known. The sample holds no much larger clone one base away, and base qualities are not on file.

Enrolling through a virtual design, the prospective study's participants ranged in age from roughly 18 to 100 years and lived across roughly 23 United States geographic areas. To assign participants to cohorts, the prospective study relied on clinical history that participants themselves reported in a screening survey and a study questionnaire. Recovered participants in ImmuneRACE Cohort 3 were defined as having two consecutive negative NP/OP PCR tests, clearance from a healthcare professional, or resolution of symptoms. Mobile phlebotomists in the prospective study collected whole blood, serum and a nasopharyngeal or oropharyngeal swab from every participant. Over an approximately 2-month period, participants in the prospective study had the option of providing additional blood draws and questionnaires. Prospective study blood samples were shipped either frozen or at room temperature before DNA extraction.

The immunoSEQ Assay, a bias-controlled multiplex PCR, was used to amplify TCRbeta CDR3 regions from genomic DNA. In the original analysis: The number of nucleated cells in each sample was estimated from the amplification of reference gene primers within the assay. To quantify the absolute abundance of each unique TCRbeta CDR3 rearrangement, sequence reads were collapsed and filtered. For each sample, productive Simpson clonality was calculated by taking the square root of Simpson's diversity index across productive rearrangements. TCRdb's version of the immuneACCESS table is confined to in-frame rearrangements and falls short of the full clone set. An unresolved V gene accounts for under half of the shortfall where checked; the remainder is of unknown origin. That table is the source of V, J and clone size, and D and trimming were worked out from the DNA. The table for this sample lists about 270,000 clones; 80% to 90% of them were counted only once. Of the sample, about 2.2% falls within the top ten clones.

Paper-wide results and their limitations: Clinical and demographic metadata were provided uncurated, with the amount varying by source and participant.

This TCR was sampled from a woman between 18 and 29 years old who had recovered from COVID-19. The chain was built from TRBV3-1 (or the pseudogene TRBV3-2) and TRBJ1-2; the central 9 bases match TRBD1. The specimen sequenced was PBMCs or T cells enriched from blood (not recorded which). The sequence in DNA is TGTGCCAGCAGCCACCACCGGGACAGGGCCTATGGCTACACCTTC. Its protein reads: CASSHHRDRAYGYTF.